This T cell receptor (beta chain) comes out of a study of blood T cell repertoires in COVID-19. Study-wide background: PBMCs, B-cell-depleted T cells, or T cells were the source of the cDNA or gDNA that made up the material.

How the authors handled the data: Reference gene primer amplification gave estimated nucleated cell counts. Here immunoSEQ multiplex PCR was the method, and the copy in TCRdb shows in-frame clones only, minus some. V and J calls and clone size are as listed in that table; D and trimming were resolved from the DNA. The sample contains 70,000 or so clones, around four fifths of which appear only once. The CDR3 spans 13 residues. Germline lookup yields CDR1 GTSNPN and CDR2 SVGIG (reference sequence). Trimming removed 3 bases from V and 11 bases from J; junction bases left unmatched: 8. The chain couples TRBV30 to TRBJ1-5, with 9 bases that match TRBD1. The sample comprised peripheral blood. The sequence was collected from a man aged 55-75 years with COVID-19, enrolled during active disease. CDR3 in amino acids: CAWRGRDRAAQHF. The CDR3 nucleotides are TGTGCCTGGAGGGGCCGGGACAGGGCTGCCCAGCATTTT.